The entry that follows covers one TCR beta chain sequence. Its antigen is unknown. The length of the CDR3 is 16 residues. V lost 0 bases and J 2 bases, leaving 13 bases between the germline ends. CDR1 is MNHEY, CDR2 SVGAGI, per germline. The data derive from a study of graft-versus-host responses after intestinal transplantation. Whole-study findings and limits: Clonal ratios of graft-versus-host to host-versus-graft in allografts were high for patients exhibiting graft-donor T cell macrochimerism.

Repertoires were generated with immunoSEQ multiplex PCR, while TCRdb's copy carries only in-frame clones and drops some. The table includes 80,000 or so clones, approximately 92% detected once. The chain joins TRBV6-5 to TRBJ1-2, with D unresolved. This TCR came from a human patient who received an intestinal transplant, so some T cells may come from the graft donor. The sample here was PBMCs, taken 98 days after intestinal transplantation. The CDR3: CASSYSIGDSNYGYTF. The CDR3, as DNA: TGTGCCAGCAGTTACTCGATTGGGGATTCCAACTATGGCTACACCTTC.